The following is a T cell receptor (beta chain) sequence with its context. This entry comes from a study of blood T cell repertoires in COVID-19. Using immunoSEQ multiplex PCR, the repertoire was profiled, and TCRdb retains in-frame clones only, with some absent. The sample includes around 140,000 clones, around 82% of them seen just once. The germline V gene encodes CDR1 SGHNT and CDR2 YYREEE (reference sequence). Between the trimmed V and J ends, which lost 4 bases and 6 bases, there was a span of 8 bases. The CDR3 has 12 amino acids. The clonotype comes from a human donor in a cohort sampled during active COVID-19. The chain is built from TRBV5-4 and TRBJ1-5; D might be TRBD1 (6 bases). The sample was peripheral blood. The CDR3 DNA sequence: TGTGCCAGCAGCACCAGGGGTCAGCCCCAGCATTTT. Translating it yields CASSTRGQPQHF. The full variable domain, its missing parts supplied by reference TRBV5-4 and TRBJ1-5, is ETGVTQSPTHLIKTRGQQVTLRCSSQSGHNTVSWYQQALGQGPQFIFQYYREEENGRGNFPPRFSGLQFPNYSSELNVNALELDDSALYLCASSTRGQPQHFGDGTRLSIL.